The sequence of this T cell receptor (beta chain) was determined in a study of shared clonotypes between healthy human individuals (dated by TCRdb to 2018 to 2020). Study-level background: The cohort included three men and a couple of women between 18 and 49 years of age. Per donor, leukapheresis produced somewhere between about 0.85 and 10 billion PBMCs. Different laboratories and diverse techniques were used to prepare libraries and sequence TCR repertoires, to increase sequencing depth and limit assay-specific biases. The study deeply sequenced blood TCR repertoires of about five healthy adults to estimate repertoire size and the extent of clonotype sharing between individuals. For each donor, CD4 naive and CD4 memory were each run on three plates, CD8 naive on two plates, and CD8 memory on one plate.

Donors were healthy HIV-negative adults with no recently reported acute infections or vaccinations. Every donor was a Caucasian adult residing in Nashville, Tennessee, USA. CD4+ T cells were enriched by magnetic negative selection, after which naive cells were positively selected on CD45RA and the negative fraction was taken as the memory subset. After blood collection by leukapheresis, PBMCs were isolated using Ficoll-Histopaque density gradient centrifugation and then cryopreserved in the vapor phase of liquid nitrogen. Analytical flow cytometry was used to check the purity and quantity of every magnetically sorted T cell population. Genomic DNA was isolated from every sorted fraction and measured by UV absorbance on a Nanodrop 2000c. CDR1 and CDR2 are drawn from the germline V gene: SGHRS, YFSETQ. The junction carries 25 bases between V and J, which are trimmed by 7 bases and 0 bases respectively. The CDR3 goes from the cysteine to the phenylalanine over 18 residues. Of the read, only the CDR3 DNA is kept; its 54 bases are in frame from base 1.

Broad study findings and their caveats: Pairwise subsampling led to the expectation that sequencing depth would affect the degree of clonotype sharing among donors. Sharing across several donors was observed for around 5% of naive CD4, about 3.2% of naive CD8, 2% to 2.5% of memory CD4, and approximately 0.41% of memory CD8 clonotypes. Even with the large sequencing depth, rarefaction of the sorted-subset datasets indicated that sequencing was incomplete. Higher generation probabilities were observed for clonotypes shared by all four sorted-subset donors than for non-shared clonotypes. The genetic and exposure-history diversity represented was limited by the small number of donors. Estimated clonotype richness was generally larger for naive than for memory subsets. Only blood was sampled, and tissue TCR repertoires likely differ from those in blood.

As regards this clone: Its antigen remains undetermined. No much larger clonotype is one base removed from it; base qualities were not supplied.

TCR CDR3 regions were amplified from genomic DNA by multiplex PCR using the deep immunoSEQ assay. For each cell subset, the extracted genomic DNA was distributed evenly across all wells of several immunoSEQ 96-well plates, and each plate served as one replicate. For sorted subsets, around 0.2 ug genomic DNA, equal to some 28,000 T cell genomes, was loaded into each replicate PCR. Purified libraries were quantified with a Qubit 3.0 fluorometer, sized on a Bioanalyzer 2100, and re-quantified with the KAPA Library Quantification kit. A separate single-read 150-cycle Illumina NextSeq 550 flow cell was used to sequence each immunoSEQ 96-well plate. The study's processing was this. Because the immunoSEQ output held only junctional sequences and lacked quality scores, the filtering could not match the filtering applied to full-length reads. To assign V/J genes and CDR3, sequences were annotated against IMGT germline references using PyIR, a Python wrapper for IgBLAST v1.9. Any read was removed if the V/J assignment was weak (E-value above 1e-6), the CDR3 was missing, or the read contained stop codons, out-of-frame junctions, or ambiguous translated residues. A V3J clonotype was defined by an identical inferred V gene, J gene, and CDR3 amino acid sequence. The percentage overlap between two repertoires was calculated by dividing the number of shared unique clonotypes by the size of the smaller repertoire. RTK rarefaction, the Chao1 estimator, and Recon v2.1 estimates of unobserved clonotypes were used to assess repertoire richness. OLGA was used to compute generation probabilities for all TCRbeta clonotypes that the gDNA method yielded from a few donors. TCRdb took this table from immuneACCESS and kept in-frame rearrangements with V and J called. Such tables lack part of the clones; where checked against another copy, unresolved V genes explain under half of the gap, and the rest is unexplained. The V and J calls and clone size were taken over from that table, and D and trimming were inferred from the DNA. The sample contains roughly 2.6 million clones, approximately 92% of them found a single time. The ten biggest clones cover 0.11% to 0.15% of the sample.

The source of this sequence is a man between 18 and 35 years old in good health. The sample consisted of naive CD4+ T cells sorted from blood. Read against the paper, the sample's cell subset or site label means: CD45RA+ positively selected. The chain joins TRBV5-1 to TRBJ2-5, with the D segment possibly TRBD1 or TRBD2, each aligning over 5 bases. The DNA sequence is given as TGCGCCAGCTCACGACGGCTGGGGCGGACTTCTTACCAAGAGACCCAGTACTTC. This codes for CASSRRLGRTSYQETQYF.